A selection of T cell receptor beta chains follows, all from one sample in a study of CD8+ T cells in alopecia areata. Libraries were prepared by immunoSEQ multiplex PCR; TCRdb keeps only in-frame clonotypes and omits some of them. The top ten clones hold about 3% of a sample with some 110,000 clones, around 64% of them seen once. The sample comprised CD4+ T cells sorted from blood. The receptors were gathered from a human donor in good health. Both conserved end residues are part of each CDR3. The D gene is left open where the match is weak. For some rows the clone size is stated as once, few or many, or as a class when expanded; others skip it.

CDR3nt: TGTGCCTGGAGTCCGGGACAGGGTATCGACGAGCAGTACTTC
CDR3aa: CAWSPGQGIDEQYF
v_gene: TRBV30
abundance: NA
d_gene: TRBD1
j_gene: TRBJ2-7

CDR3nt: TGTGCCAGCAGCCGTCAAGGACAGGGAGACGAGCAGTACTTC
CDR3aa: CASSRQGQGDEQYF
v_gene: TRBV4-2
abundance: few
d_gene: TRBD1
j_gene: TRBJ2-7

CDR3nt: TGCGCCAGCAGACAGGACAGGGCTGGAGATACGCAGTATTTT
CDR3aa: CASRQDRAGDTQYF
v_gene: TRBV5-1
abundance: NA
d_gene: TRBD1
j_gene: TRBJ2-3

CDR3nt: TGTGCCAGCAGCTTGAGGAGCAGCGGGGGATTAGAGACCCAGTACTTC
CDR3aa: CASSLRSSGGLETQYF
v_gene: TRBV5-4
abundance: NA
d_gene: TRBD2
j_gene: TRBJ2-5

CDR3nt: TGCGCCAGCAGCTTGGGGGCAGCCTCCGGGGGAGGCTACACCTTC
CDR3aa: CASSLGAASGGGYTF
v_gene: TRBV5-1
abundance: NA
d_gene: NA
j_gene: TRBJ1-2

CDR3nt: TGCAGCGTTGATGGCCGGGACAGGGGGCGCGACGGCTACACCTTC
CDR3aa: CSVDGRDRGRDGYTF
v_gene: TRBV29-1
abundance: NA
d_gene: TRBD1
j_gene: TRBJ1-2

CDR3nt: TGTGCCAGTATAGAAAGGGGGGGGGCCTACAATGAGCAGTTCTTC
CDR3aa: CASIERGGAYNEQFF
v_gene: TRBV19
abundance: few
d_gene: NA
j_gene: TRBJ2-1

CDR3nt: TGCGCCAGCAGCTCGAGACAAGAGCGCACAGATACGCAGTATTTT
CDR3aa: CASSSRQERTDTQYF
v_gene: TRBV5-1
abundance: NA
d_gene: NA
j_gene: TRBJ2-3

CDR3nt: TGTGCCAGCAGCGAGGAGGGACTAGGTCGAGGTGAGCAGTTCTTC
CDR3aa: CASSEEGLGRGEQFF
v_gene: TRBV11-1
abundance: NA
d_gene: TRBD2
j_gene: TRBJ2-1

CDR3nt: TGTGCCAGCAGTTCGACAGGGGATAATTCACCCCTCCACTTT
CDR3aa: CASSSTGDNSPLHF
v_gene: TRBV2
abundance: NA
d_gene: TRBD1
j_gene: TRBJ1-6

CDR3nt: TGTGCCAGCAGGGCCACAGAGACAGATACGCAGTATTTT
CDR3aa: CASRATETDTQYF
v_gene: TRBV2
abundance: NA
d_gene: NA
j_gene: TRBJ2-3

CDR3nt: TGTGCCAGCACCAACCGGGCCGAAGCTTTCTTT
CDR3aa: CASTNRAEAFF
v_gene: TRBV6-5
abundance: once
d_gene: NA
j_gene: TRBJ1-1

CDR3nt: TGCGCCAGCAGCCAAGATCCCAGGGACGGGGAGACCCAGTACTTC
CDR3aa: CASSQDPRDGETQYF
v_gene: TRBV4-1
abundance: few
d_gene: NA
j_gene: TRBJ2-5

CDR3nt: TGTGCCAGCAGCCAAGACCGGGGGGTTACCGGGGAGCTGTTTTTT
CDR3aa: CASSQDRGVTGELFF
v_gene: TRBV14
abundance: NA
d_gene: TRBD2
j_gene: TRBJ2-2

CDR3nt: TGTGCCTGGAGTGTACCCCCGGCCCAGCCCCAGCATTTT
CDR3aa: CAWSVPPAQPQHF
v_gene: TRBV30
abundance: NA
d_gene: NA
j_gene: TRBJ1-5

CDR3nt: TGTGCCAGCAGTCGGGCCGACACTGAAGCTTTCTTT
CDR3aa: CASSRADTEAFF
v_gene: TRBV7-8
abundance: once
d_gene: NA
j_gene: TRBJ1-1

CDR3nt: TGTGCCAGCAGCTTCTCGGGAGCGACAGGGCTGAGGAACACTGAAGCTTTCTTT
CDR3aa: CASSFSGATGLRNTEAFF
v_gene: TRBV5-4
abundance: NA
d_gene: TRBD1
j_gene: TRBJ1-1

CDR3nt: TGTGCCAGCACCAAAGGGAGGGTGAACACTGAAGCTTTCTTT
CDR3aa: CASTKGRVNTEAFF
v_gene: TRBV11-2
abundance: few
d_gene: NA
j_gene: TRBJ1-1

CDR3nt: TGCAGCGTTCCGCAATCGAACACTGAAGCTTTCTTT
CDR3aa: CSVPQSNTEAFF
v_gene: TRBV29-1
abundance: NA
d_gene: NA
j_gene: TRBJ1-1

CDR3nt: TGCAGCTCTGCCGGGACAGTGAGCCTGGAGACCCAGTACTTC
CDR3aa: CSSAGTVSLETQYF
v_gene: TRBV29-1
abundance: NA
d_gene: TRBD1
j_gene: TRBJ2-5

CDR3nt: TGCAGCGTTTGTCCCGCAGGACTGGATACGCAGTATTTT
CDR3aa: CSVCPAGLDTQYF
v_gene: TRBV29-1
abundance: NA
d_gene: NA
j_gene: TRBJ2-3

CDR3nt: TGCAGCGTTGAAGTGGCGTACCAAGAGACCCAGTACTTC
CDR3aa: CSVEVAYQETQYF
v_gene: TRBV29-1
abundance: few
d_gene: NA
j_gene: TRBJ2-5

CDR3nt: TGTGCCAGCTCCGCGGGCGGGCCCGGGGAGCTGTTTTTT
CDR3aa: CASSAGGPGELFF
v_gene: TRBV7-9
abundance: few
d_gene: NA
j_gene: TRBJ2-2

CDR3nt: TGTGCCAGCAGTGAATGGGACAGGGGGTATGATTCACCCCTCCACTTT
CDR3aa: CASSEWDRGYDSPLHF
v_gene: TRBV25-1
abundance: NA
d_gene: TRBD1
j_gene: TRBJ1-6

CDR3nt: TGTGCCTGGAGTGTAGGGGTGGTAGCGGGGGTCCAAGAGACCCAGTACTTC
CDR3aa: CAWSVGVVAGVQETQYF
v_gene: TRBV30
abundance: NA
d_gene: TRBD2
j_gene: TRBJ2-5

CDR3nt: TGCGCCAGCAGCCCCAGCGCTACTAGCGGGGGGCAGTATTTT
CDR3aa: CASSPSATSGGQYF
v_gene: TRBV5-1
abundance: once
d_gene: TRBD2
j_gene: TRBJ2-3

CDR3nt: TGTGCCAGCAGCTTGGGGAGCGAGACCCAGTACTTC
CDR3aa: CASSLGSETQYF
v_gene: TRBV5-6
abundance: NA
d_gene: NA
j_gene: TRBJ2-5

CDR3nt: TGTGCCAGCAGTGGGGACTCTTATAGTAACGAGCAGTACTTC
CDR3aa: CASSGDSYSNEQYF
v_gene: TRBV2
abundance: NA
d_gene: NA
j_gene: TRBJ2-7

CDR3nt: TGTGCCAGCAAGGAGGAGCTCCACCAGAACACTGAAGCTTTCTTT
CDR3aa: CASKEELHQNTEAFF
v_gene: TRBV2
abundance: NA
d_gene: NA
j_gene: TRBJ1-1

CDR3nt: TGTGCCAGCAGCTTAGCAGCGGGGCACCAAGAGACCCAGTACTTC
CDR3aa: CASSLAAGHQETQYF
v_gene: TRBV7-9
abundance: NA
d_gene: TRBD2
j_gene: TRBJ2-5

CDR3nt: TGTGCCTGGGCCCGCACTGGAAACACCATATATTTT
CDR3aa: CAWARTGNTIYF
v_gene: TRBV30
abundance: NA
d_gene: NA
j_gene: TRBJ1-3

CDR3nt: TGTGCCAGCAGCCAAGTGGAGAACGGGGGGGCCTTAGAGGAGGAGACCCAGTACTTC
CDR3aa: CASSQVENGGALEEETQYF
v_gene: TRBV4-2
abundance: NA
d_gene: TRBD2
j_gene: TRBJ2-5

CDR3nt: TGTGCCAGCAGAGCCCGGACAGGGGGAGAGGATACGCAGTATTTT
CDR3aa: CASRARTGGEDTQYF
v_gene: TRBV6-1
abundance: NA
d_gene: TRBD1
j_gene: TRBJ2-3

CDR3nt: TGCAGCGCCGGGACAGTTGGCGGGGAGCTGTTTTTT
CDR3aa: CSAGTVGGELFF
v_gene: TRBV29-1
abundance: NA
d_gene: TRBD1
j_gene: TRBJ2-2

CDR3nt: TGTGCCAGCAGCCGGGACTTACAAGAGACCCAGTACTTC
CDR3aa: CASSRDLQETQYF
v_gene: TRBV4-2
abundance: NA
d_gene: NA
j_gene: TRBJ2-5

CDR3nt: TGTGCCAGCAGTCAGAAAGTCTATAATTCACCCCTCCACTTT
CDR3aa: CASSQKVYNSPLHF
v_gene: TRBV27
abundance: few
d_gene: NA
j_gene: TRBJ1-6

CDR3nt: TGTGCCTGGAGTGTCGATAAACCAAATTCACCCCTCCACTTT
CDR3aa: CAWSVDKPNSPLHF
v_gene: TRBV30
abundance: NA
d_gene: NA
j_gene: TRBJ1-6

CDR3nt: TGTGCCAGCAGCTTAAGTGTTCTTGAAAAACTGTTTTTT
CDR3aa: CASSLSVLEKLFF
v_gene: TRBV7-2
abundance: few
d_gene: NA
j_gene: TRBJ1-4

CDR3nt: TGTGCCTGGAGTGAAGACAGAAATTCACCCCTCCACTTT
CDR3aa: CAWSEDRNSPLHF
v_gene: TRBV30
abundance: NA
d_gene: NA
j_gene: TRBJ1-6